One and the same sample provided the 24 T cell receptor beta chains below, sequenced in a study of blood T cell repertoires in COVID-19. Produced via immunoSEQ multiplex PCR; TCRdb's table is partial and in-frame only. Of 250,000 to 350,000 clones in the sample, around four fifths are singletons; the top ten hold 1% to 1.5%. Sequencing used peripheral blood. The receptor set was obtained from a woman aged 45-59 years with acute or convalescent COVID-19.

This clone was detected a few times. The chain recombines TRBV7-6 with TRBJ1-3, with TRBD1 identical over 10 bases. The CDR3 is 17 amino acids. The germline V gene encodes CDR1 SGHVS and CDR2 FNYEAQ. J gave up 2 bases and V 1 base, and 5 bases lay outside the gene matches. The DNA of the CDR3 is TGTGCCAGCAGCTTAGGGGGACAGGGGACAACTGGAAACACCATATATTTT. Amino acids: CASSLGGQGTTGNTIYF.

The genes are TRBV6-5 and TRBJ2-7; TRBD1 agrees at 7 bases. Trimming at V came to 3 bases and at J to 7 bases, leaving 6 bases not matched to a gene. This CDR3 comprises 13 residues. Germline V gives CDR1 MNHEY, CDR2 SVGAGI. The CDR3 region has the DNA TGTGCCAGCAGTTATACAGGGGCCGGGGAGCAGTACGTC. It codes for CASSYTGAGEQYV.

The V gene is TRBV7-2, the J gene TRBJ2-7; 9 bases map to TRBD2. This CDR3 comprises 16 residues. The V and J ends lost 0 bases and 5 bases, in that order; junction bases with no gene match: 8. Germline-derived CDR1 and CDR2 are SGHTA and FQGNSA. The CDR3 reads CASSLAISGSGNEQYF. CDR3 coding DNA: TGTGCCAGCAGCTTAGCGATTAGCGGGAGCGGGAACGAGCAGTACTTC.

This chain uses TRBV11-2 with TRBJ2-7, with TRBD1 as a possible D gene (6 bases). Germline V gives CDR1 SGHAT, CDR2 FQNNGV. The CDR3 loop spans 13 amino acids. Trimming pared 5 bases from V and 3 bases from J, leaving 11 bases between. The CDR3 here is CASSPQGLYEQYV. In DNA, the CDR3 is TGTGCCAGCAGCCCCCAGGGGCTCTACGAGCAGTACGTC.

The rearrangement uses TRBV5-5 and TRBJ2-1, with TRBD1 matching 9 bases. This CDR3 is 15 amino acids long. V lost 4 bases to trimming and J lost 1 base; unmatched junction nucleotides: 3. CDR1 and CDR2 (germline): SGHKS, YYEKEE (reference sequence). CDR3 nucleotides: TGTGCCAGCAGCCTGGGACAGGGTTCCTACAATGAGCAGTTCTTC. Amino acid sequence: CASSLGQGSYNEQFF.

The V call is TRBV5-4, the J call TRBJ2-5; tentative D call: TRBD2 (6 bases). Per the germline V gene, CDR1 is SGHNT and CDR2 is YYREEE (reference sequence). CDR3 length equals 15 residues. The V end lost 0 bases, the J end lost 2 bases, and 11 bases lay between the germline ends. CDR3 amino acids: CASSLGTTRQETQYF. CDR3 DNA sequence: TGTGCCAGCAGCTTGGGGACTACCCGACAAGAGACCCAGTACTTC.

The J gene is TRBJ2-2, the V gene TRBV11-3; tentatively, D is TRBD2 (6 bases). Per germline, CDR1 SGHNT and CDR2 YENEEA. This CDR3 comprises 15 residues. V was clipped by 3 bases and J by 4 bases, with 12 bases between them. CDR3 bases: TGTGCCAGCAGCTTCGTCGGGGGAGGCACCGGGGAGCTGTTTTTT. Translating gives CASSFVGGGTGELFF.

The V gene is TRBV5-1, the J gene TRBJ2-1, with D tentatively TRBD2 (5 bases). With 1 base removed from V and 6 bases from J, the gap between germline ends came to 11 bases. Per germline, CDR1 SGHRS and CDR2 YFSETQ. The CDR3 extends over 14 amino acids. The DNA of the CDR3 is TGCGCCAGCAGCTTGCTAGCTGACCCCAATGAGCAGTTCTTC. The encoded protein is CASSLLADPNEQFF.

This sequence joins TRBV6-5 and TRBJ2-7; D might be TRBD1 (6 bases). CDR3 length: 14 residues. Germline lookup yields CDR1 MNHEY and CDR2 SVGAGI. Trimming cost V 5 bases and J 4 bases, with 15 bases left between them. This CDR3 is CASSLGMGAYEQYV. In DNA form, the CDR3 reads TGTGCCAGCAGTCTAGGAATGGGGGCATACGAGCAGTACGTC.

The V gene is TRBV19, the J gene TRBJ2-7; 10 positions match TRBD2. Germline CDR1 reads LNHDA; CDR2 reads SQIVND (reference sequence). The CDR3 has 15 residues. The V segment lost 2 bases and the J segment 3 bases; nucleotides outside the gene matches: 4. The CDR3 region is CASSIRLAGLYEQYF. CDR3 nucleotides: TGTGCCAGTAGTATACGACTAGCGGGTCTCTACGAGCAGTACTTC.

The chain joins TRBV25-1 to TRBJ2-1; perhaps TRBD1 as D (5 bases). V dropped 11 bases and J dropped 6 bases, with 17 bases sitting between them. The V gene's germline CDR1 is MGHDK and CDR2 SYGVNS. This CDR3 has 13 amino acids. CDR3 loop: CAAFPNRGNEQFF. In nucleotides, the CDR3 is TGTGCCGCCTTCCCAAATAGGGGCAATGAGCAGTTCTTC.

The chain uses TRBV7-6 and TRBJ1-2; D gene ambiguous. V lost 5 bases and J 2 bases, leaving 15 bases between the germline ends. Germline-derived CDR1 and CDR2 are SGHVS and FNYEAQ. This CDR3 has 15 residues. The DNA of the CDR3 is TGTGCCAGCAGCCCCCAGGAGGGAGCGAACTATGGCTACACCTTC. Residues: CASSPQEGANYGYTF.

The chain joins TRBV5-1 to TRBJ2-1; maybe TRBD2 (5 bases). The CDR3 loop spans 14 amino acids. V was pared by 3 bases and J by 8 bases, with 15 bases between. The V gene's germline CDR1 is SGHRS and CDR2 YFSETQ. CDR3 in DNA: TGCGCCAGCAGCTCCGTCTATTCCGGGGATGAGCAGTTCTTC. Protein product: CASSSVYSGDEQFF.

The chain links TRBV19 to TRBJ2-1; 16 nucleotides match TRBD2. The germline V gene has CDR1 LNHDA and CDR2 SQIVND (reference sequence). The J segment lost 0 bases and the V segment lost 6 bases, leaving 8 bases of the junction unmatched. There are 19 residues in the CDR3. CDR3 residues: CASRRGLAGGPSSYNEQFF. The CDR3 DNA sequence: TGTGCCAGTAGACGGGGACTAGCGGGAGGGCCGAGCTCCTACAATGAGCAGTTCTTC.

This sequence joins TRBV7-2 and TRBJ1-2; a possible D gene is TRBD1 (5 bases). Germline CDR1 and CDR2: SGHTA and FQGNSA. Trimming stripped 1 base from V and 3 bases from J, with 9 bases between. The CDR3 length is 14 residues. CDR3 DNA: TGTGCCAGCAGCTTAGGGCGACAGTACTATGGCTACACCTTC. This encodes CASSLGRQYYGYTF.

This sequence joins TRBV9 and TRBJ1-5, with 7 bases identical to TRBD1. This CDR3 has 15 residues. Germline V gene sequence: CDR1 SGDLS, CDR2 YYNGEE. Unmatched junction bases numbered 8, after V lost 4 bases and J lost 4 bases. CDR3 nucleotide sequence: TGTGCCAGCAGCTATGCCGGGACAGAAAATCAGCCCCAGCATTTT. This codes for CASSYAGTENQPQHF.

This chain joins TRBV3-1 (or the pseudogene TRBV3-2) and TRBJ1-6; 8 nucleotides agree with TRBD1. The CDR3 runs to 14 residues. Germline V gene sequence: CDR1 LGHDT, CDR2 YNNKEL (reference sequence). Unmatched junction bases numbered 7, after V lost 3 bases and J lost 12 bases. The CDR3 DNA follows: TGTGCCAGCAGCCAGCAGACAGGGGTAGGACCCCTCCACTTT. This codes for CASSQQTGVGPLHF.

This rearrangement joins TRBV5-1 to TRBJ1-2; 9 positions match TRBD1. The CDR3 consists of 14 residues. V dropped 4 bases and J dropped 6; count of bases not matched to a gene: 7. Per germline, CDR1 SGHRS and CDR2 YFSETQ. CDR3 coding DNA: TGCGCCAGCAGCACGACAACAGGGGGCGATGGCTACACCTTC. Its translation is CASSTTTGGDGYTF.

A single count supports this clone. The CDR3 region has the DNA TGTGCCAGCAGGAGCGAGGGCCGTGAAAAACTGTTTTTT. Its protein is CASRSEGREKLFF. The rearrangement uses TRBV2 and TRBJ1-4; D not resolved. This CDR3 contains 13 residues. The germline gives CDR1 SNHLY, CDR2 FYNNEI. Deletions cut 6 bases from V and 7 bases from J, with 12 bases between. The complete variable domain, with remaining parts taken from reference TRBV2 and TRBJ1-4, reads EPEVTQTPSHQVTQMGQEVILRCVPISNHLYFYWYRQILGQKVEFLVSFYNNEISEKSEIFDDQFSVERPDGSNFTLKIRSTKLEDSAMYFCASRSEGREKLFFGSGTQLSVL.

The rearrangement links TRBV3-1 (or the pseudogene TRBV3-2) to TRBJ1-2, with 8 bases that match TRBD1. Looked up from germline, CDR1 is LGHDT and CDR2 is YNNKEL (reference sequence). V gave up 3 bases and J gave up 4 bases; unmatched junction bases: 1. The CDR3 is made up of 13 amino acids. CDR3 bases: TGTGCCAGCAGCCAGGGACAGGTCTATGGCTACACCTTC. This encodes CASSQGQVYGYTF.

The chain has TRBV4-1 and TRBJ2-7; TRBD2 matches at 8 bases. The V gene end was trimmed by 3 bases and the J gene end by 3 bases; junction bases not matched to a gene: 4. The CDR3 has 14 amino acids. CDR1 MGHRA and CDR2 YSYEKL come from the germline V gene. CDR3 residues: CASSHPGGVYEQYF. CDR3 nucleotides: TGCGCCAGCAGCCATCCCGGGGGGGTCTACGAGCAGTACTTC.

The chain recombines TRBV5-6 with TRBJ2-5; TRBD2 aligns across 10 bases. The length of the CDR3 is 16 residues. J gave up 5 bases and V 4 bases, and 11 bases lay outside the gene matches. Germline V gives CDR1 SGHDT, CDR2 YYEEEE. The CDR3 is CASSLPPAGGRETQYF. CDR3 DNA: TGTGCCAGCAGCCTCCCGCCAGCGGGGGGGCGGGAGACCCAGTACTTC.

This clone was observed a few times. The V and J genes are TRBV7-2 and TRBJ1-1; unclear D gene. The CDR3 sequence is 16 residues long. The germline CDR1 and CDR2 sequences are SGHTA and FQGNSA. The V gene lost 2 bases and the J gene lost 1 base, with 14 bases spanning the gap. The DNA of the CDR3 is TGTGCCAGCAGCTTACCGCTGACGGGAGAGAACACTGAAGCTTTCTTT. Translated: CASSLPLTGENTEAFF.

This clone was found once. The chain carries TRBV7-2 and TRBJ2-3, with 8 nucleotides matching TRBD2. The length of the CDR3 is 14 residues. V lost 2 bases and J lost 3; bases outside the gene matches: 1. The germline V gene has CDR1 SGHTA and CDR2 FQGNSA. CDR3 sequence: CASSLLAGTDTQYF. The CDR3, as DNA: TGTGCCAGCAGCTTATTAGCGGGAACAGATACGCAGTATTTT.